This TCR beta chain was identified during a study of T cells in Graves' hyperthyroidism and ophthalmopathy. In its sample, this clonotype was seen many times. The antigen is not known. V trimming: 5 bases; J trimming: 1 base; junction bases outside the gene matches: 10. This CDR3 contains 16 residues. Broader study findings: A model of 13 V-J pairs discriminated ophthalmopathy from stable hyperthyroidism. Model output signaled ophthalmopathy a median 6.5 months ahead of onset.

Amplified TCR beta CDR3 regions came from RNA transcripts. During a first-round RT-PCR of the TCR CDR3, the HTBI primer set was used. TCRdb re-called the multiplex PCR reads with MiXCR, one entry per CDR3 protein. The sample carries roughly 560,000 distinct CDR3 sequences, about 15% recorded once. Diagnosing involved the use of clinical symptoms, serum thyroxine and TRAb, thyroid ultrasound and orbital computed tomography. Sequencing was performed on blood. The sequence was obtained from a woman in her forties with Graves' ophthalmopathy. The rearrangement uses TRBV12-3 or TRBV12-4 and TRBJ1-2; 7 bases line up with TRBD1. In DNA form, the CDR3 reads TGTGCCAGCAGTCCACCCGACAGGGACCATAACTATGGCTACACCTTC. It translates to CASSPPDRDHNYGYTF.